The clone carrying this TCR beta chain was found many times. What it binds is not known. This sample was taken from a study of T cells in Graves' hyperthyroidism and ophthalmopathy. Findings of the study overall: Among thyroid clonotypes expanded above 0.001, most also appeared in blood.

There were TCR beta CDR3 regions amplified from RNA transcripts. During a first-round RT-PCR of the TCR CDR3, the HTBI primer set was used. TCRdb passed the multiplex PCR reads through MiXCR, listing each CDR3 protein once. Of some 340,000 distinct CDR3 sequences listed, approximately 14% are singletons. The receptor's source is a woman aged 40 to 50 with Graves' ophthalmopathy. The sequenced sample consisted of blood.

Written as DNA, the CDR3 is TGTGCCAGCAGCCCCTCCCCATCAGGGGCGAACACTGAAGCTTTCTTT. Amino acids: CASSPSPSGANTEAFF. The chain recombines TRBV27 with TRBJ1-1, with a tentative D call TRBD1 (6 bases). V gave up 6 bases and J gave up 1 base, with 18 bases separating them. Germline values: CDR1 MNHEY, CDR2 SMNVEV (reference sequence). The CDR3 covers 16 residues.